These T cell receptor beta chains were read from a single sample in a study of T-cell reconstitution after alpha-beta-depleted transplantation in children. TCRdb analysed the PCR reads with MiXCR anew, one entry per CDR3 protein. The sample includes about 830,000 distinct CDR3 sequences, around 17% of them seen just once. Here the sequenced sample was PBMCs, mostly from graft donor cells, taken 360 days after TCRalphabeta/CD19-depleted stem cell transplant. Source of these receptors: a male patient younger than 18 who had a stem cell transplant for acute lymphoblastic leukemia, so the T cells may come from the graft donor. Each CDR3 is given with its conserved first and last residue. A D gene is named only where the DNA matches it firmly. Not all rows give a size; the values are once, few, many and, for expanded clones, a class.

TRBV20-1	NA	TRBJ2-2	NA	TGCAGTGCCTGGTGGACCGGGGAGCTGTTTTTT	CSAWWTGELFF
TRBV11-3	NA	TRBJ2-1	NA	TGTGCCAGCAGCTTAGACTTTGTGGGATCTTCCTACAATGAGCAGTTCTTC	CASSLDFVGSSYNEQFF
TRBV14	NA	TRBJ2-7	NA	TGTGCCAGCAGCCAACTTCTGGGAAACGAGCAGTACTTC	CASSQLLGNEQYF
TRBV9	few	TRBJ2-7	NA	TGTGCCAGCAGCACCCCCGGGAGTTTTGAGCAGTACTTC	CASSTPGSFEQYF
TRBV30	NA	TRBJ2-3	NA	TGTGCCTGGAGTGTAGGAGGAACTAGCACAGATACGCAGTATTTT	CAWSVGGTSTDTQYF
TRBV5-1	many	TRBJ2-1	NA	TGCGCCAGCAGCTCCGCGGGGCGATACAATTACAATGAGCAGTTCTTC	CASSSAGRYNYNEQFF
TRBV4-2	NA	TRBJ1-1	NA	TGTGCCAGCAGCCTCGTCAGGGTGCTTATTCCAGAGGGTGCCACTGAAGCTTTCTTT	CASSLVRVLIPEGATEAFF
TRBV12-5	many	TRBJ2-1	TRBD2	TGTGCTAGTGGTTTGGACGGACTAGCGAACAATGAGCAGTTCTTC	CASGLDGLANNEQFF
TRBV5-1	NA	TRBJ2-7	NA	TGCGCCAGCAGCCGCGGCGACAGGTCGCACGAGCAGTACTTC	CASSRGDRSHEQYF
TRBV25-1	many	TRBJ2-1	NA	TGTGCCAGCAGTGAAACATCCGGGACCACATACAATGAGCAGTTCTTC	CASSETSGTTYNEQFF
TRBV5-1	many	TRBJ1-1	NA	TGCGCCAGCAGCTTTGCCGACCCGAACACTGAAGCTTTCTTT	CASSFADPNTEAFF
TRBV29-1	NA	TRBJ1-2	NA	TGCAGCGTTGAAGATCCACGGGGGAGGTATGGCTACACCTTC	CSVEDPRGRYGYTF
TRBV12-3/TRBV12-4	NA	TRBJ2-7	TRBD2	TGTGCCAGCAGCCTAGATCCAGCGGGAGAGGGAGAGCAGTACTTC	CASSLDPAGEGEQYF
TRBV6-7	few	TRBJ2-1	NA	TGTGCCAGCAGCCCCCCCAAAGCGCCGCGTGTCTTC	CASSPPKAPRVF
TRBV20-1	NA	TRBJ2-3	NA	TGCAGTGCTAGCGGATCAAATTCAGATACGCAGTATTTT	CSASGSNSDTQYF